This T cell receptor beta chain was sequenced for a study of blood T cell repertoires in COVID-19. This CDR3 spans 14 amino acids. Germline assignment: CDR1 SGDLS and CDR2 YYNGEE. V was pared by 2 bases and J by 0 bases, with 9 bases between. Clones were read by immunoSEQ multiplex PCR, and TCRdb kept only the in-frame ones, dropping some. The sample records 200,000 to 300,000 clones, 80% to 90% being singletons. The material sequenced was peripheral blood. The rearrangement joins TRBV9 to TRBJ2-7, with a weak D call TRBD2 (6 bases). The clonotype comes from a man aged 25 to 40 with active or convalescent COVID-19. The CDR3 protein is CASSVQGGSYEQYF. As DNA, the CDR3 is TGTGCCAGCAGCGTTCAGGGAGGCTCCTACGAGCAGTACTTC.